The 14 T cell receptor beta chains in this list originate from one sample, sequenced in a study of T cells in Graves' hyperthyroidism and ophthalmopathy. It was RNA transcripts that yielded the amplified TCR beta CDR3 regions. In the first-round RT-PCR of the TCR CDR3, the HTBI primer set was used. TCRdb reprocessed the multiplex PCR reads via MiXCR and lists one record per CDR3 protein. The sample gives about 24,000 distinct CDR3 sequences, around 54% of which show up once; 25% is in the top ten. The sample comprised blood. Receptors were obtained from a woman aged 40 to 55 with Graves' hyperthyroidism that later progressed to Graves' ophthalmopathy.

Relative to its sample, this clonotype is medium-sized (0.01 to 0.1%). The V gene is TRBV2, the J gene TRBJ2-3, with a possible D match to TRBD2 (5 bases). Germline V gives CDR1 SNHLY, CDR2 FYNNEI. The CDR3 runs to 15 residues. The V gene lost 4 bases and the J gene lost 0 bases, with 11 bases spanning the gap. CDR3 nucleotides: TGTGCCAGCAGTGCCGGGGTCTTAAGCACAGATACGCAGTATTTT. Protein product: CASSAGVLSTDTQYF.

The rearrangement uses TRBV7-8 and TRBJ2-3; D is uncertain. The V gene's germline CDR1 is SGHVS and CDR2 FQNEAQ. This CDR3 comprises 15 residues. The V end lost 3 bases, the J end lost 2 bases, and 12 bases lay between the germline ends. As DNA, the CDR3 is TGTGCCAGCAGCTTCCTAACCCGGAACACAGATACGCAGTATTTT. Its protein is CASSFLTRNTDTQYF. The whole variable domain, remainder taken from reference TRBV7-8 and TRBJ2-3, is GAGVSQSPRYKVAKRGQDVALRCDPISGHVSLFWYQQALGQGPEFLTYFQNEAQLDKSGLPSDRFFAERPEGSVSTLKIQRTQQEDSAVYLCASSFLTRNTDTQYFGPGTRLTVL.

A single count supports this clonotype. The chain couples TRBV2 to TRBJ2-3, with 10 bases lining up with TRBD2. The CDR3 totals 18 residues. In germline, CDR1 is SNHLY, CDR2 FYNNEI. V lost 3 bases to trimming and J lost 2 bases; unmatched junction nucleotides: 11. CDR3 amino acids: CASSEGGRTSGPTDTQYF. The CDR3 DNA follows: TGTGCCAGCAGTGAGGGGGGCCGGACTAGCGGACCCACAGATACGCAGTATTTT.

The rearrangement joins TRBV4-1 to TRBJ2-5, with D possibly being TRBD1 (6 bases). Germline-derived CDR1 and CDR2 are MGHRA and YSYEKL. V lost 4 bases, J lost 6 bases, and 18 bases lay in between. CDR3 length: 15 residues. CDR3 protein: CASSPRTDSTKTQYF. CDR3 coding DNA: TGCGCCAGCAGCCCGAGGACGGACAGTACCAAGACCCAGTACTTC.

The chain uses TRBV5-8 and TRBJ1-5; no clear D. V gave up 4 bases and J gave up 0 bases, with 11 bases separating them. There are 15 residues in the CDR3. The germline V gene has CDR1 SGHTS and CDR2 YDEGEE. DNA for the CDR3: TGTGCCAGCAGCCTAGACATCTATAGCAATCAGCCCCAGCATTTT. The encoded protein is CASSLDIYSNQPQHF.

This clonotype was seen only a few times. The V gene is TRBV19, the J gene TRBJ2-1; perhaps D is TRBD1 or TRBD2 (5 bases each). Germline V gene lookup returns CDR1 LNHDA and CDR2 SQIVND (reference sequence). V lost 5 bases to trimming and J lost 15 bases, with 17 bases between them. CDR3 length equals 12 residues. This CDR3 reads CASSSSGTTLFF. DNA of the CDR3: TGTGCCAGTAGTTCCTCCGGGACCACGCTGTTCTTC.

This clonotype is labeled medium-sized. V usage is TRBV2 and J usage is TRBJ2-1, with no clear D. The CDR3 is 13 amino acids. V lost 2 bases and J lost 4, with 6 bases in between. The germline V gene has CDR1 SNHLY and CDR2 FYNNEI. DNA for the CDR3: TGTGCCAGCAGTGAAAATCTTTACAATGAGCAGTTCTTC. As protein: CASSENLYNEQFF.

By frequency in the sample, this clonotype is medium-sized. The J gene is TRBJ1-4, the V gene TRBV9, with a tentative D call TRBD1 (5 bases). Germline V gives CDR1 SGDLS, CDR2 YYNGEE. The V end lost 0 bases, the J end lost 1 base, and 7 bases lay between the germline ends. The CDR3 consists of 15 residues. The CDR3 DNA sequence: TGTGCCAGCAGCGTAGGGGGGAGAACTAATGAAAAACTGTTTTTT. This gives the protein CASSVGGRTNEKLFF.

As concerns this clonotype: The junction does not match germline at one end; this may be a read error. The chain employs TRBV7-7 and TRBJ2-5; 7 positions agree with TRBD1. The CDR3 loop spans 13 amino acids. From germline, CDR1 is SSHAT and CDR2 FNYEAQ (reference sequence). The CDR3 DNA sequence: TGTGCTAGCAGCTTGGACAGGCAAGAGACCCAGTACTTC. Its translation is CASSLDRQETQYF.

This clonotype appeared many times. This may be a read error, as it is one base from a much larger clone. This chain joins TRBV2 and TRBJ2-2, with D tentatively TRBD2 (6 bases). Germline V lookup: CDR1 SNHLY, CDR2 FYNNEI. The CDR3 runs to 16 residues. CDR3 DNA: TGTGCCAGCAGGTATCACGGGGGTCGGAACACCGGGGAGCTGTCTTTT. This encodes CASRYHGGRNTGELSF.

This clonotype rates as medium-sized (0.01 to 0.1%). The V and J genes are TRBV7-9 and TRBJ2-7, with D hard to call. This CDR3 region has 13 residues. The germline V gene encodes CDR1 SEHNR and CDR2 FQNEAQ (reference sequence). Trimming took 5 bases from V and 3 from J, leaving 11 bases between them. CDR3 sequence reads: CASSPDTHYEQYF. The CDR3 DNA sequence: TGTGCCAGCAGCCCCGACACTCACTACGAGCAGTACTTC.

Here the CDR3 DNA reads TGTGCCAGCAGACGAAGGGACAGGGATATGTCACCCCTCCACTTT. Encoded protein: CASRRRDRDMSPLHF. The V call is TRBV11-2, the J call TRBJ1-6; the match to TRBD1 covers 9 bases. V dropped 6 bases and J dropped 10; count of bases not matched to a gene: 10. Germline lookup yields CDR1 SGHAT and CDR2 FQNNGV. The CDR3 spans 15 residues.

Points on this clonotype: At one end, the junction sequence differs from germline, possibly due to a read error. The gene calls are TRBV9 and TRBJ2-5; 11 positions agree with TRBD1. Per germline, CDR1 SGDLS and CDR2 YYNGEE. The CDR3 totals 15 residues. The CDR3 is CAGSVGQGVRETQYF. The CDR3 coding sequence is TGTGCCGGCAGCGTGGGACAGGGGGTACGGGAGACCCAGTACTTC.

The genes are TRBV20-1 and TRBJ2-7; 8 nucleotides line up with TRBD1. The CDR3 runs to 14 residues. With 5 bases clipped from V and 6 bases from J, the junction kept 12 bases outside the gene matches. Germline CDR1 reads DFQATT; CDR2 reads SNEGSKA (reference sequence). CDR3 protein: CSAVLGQASVEQYF. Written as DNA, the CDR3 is TGCAGTGCTGTACTGGGACAGGCTTCCGTCGAGCAGTACTTC.